A single sample is the source of the 5 T cell receptor beta chains below, sequenced in a study of CD8+ T cells in alopecia areata. Punch biopsies of lesional scalp, plus peripheral blood, were taken from alopecia areata patients. Isolated RNA was reverse transcribed into cDNA used as the sequencing template. Sequencing was performed with immunoSEQ multiplex PCR; in TCRdb, only in-frame clones are kept and a portion is missing. The sample has about 15,000 clones, about 63% seen once. Sample: skin. All receptors derive from a human donor with alopecia areata.

The V gene is TRBV6-1, the J gene TRBJ1-1, with 10 bases identical to TRBD1. V was pared by 4 bases and J by 7 bases, with 6 bases of the junction left unmatched. The CDR3 covers 14 residues. CDR1 is MNHNS and CDR2 is SASEGT in the germline V gene. CDR3 DNA sequence: TGTGCCAGCAGTGGACAGGGGGCATGGGGTGAAGCTTTCTTT. Its translation: CASSGQGAWGEAFF.

This chain joins TRBV4-1 and TRBJ1-4; D unclear. The CDR3 length is 12 residues. V was pared by 2 bases and J by 6 bases, with 4 bases between. The V gene's germline CDR1 is MGHRA and CDR2 YSYEKL. In DNA, the CDR3 is TGCGCCAGCAGCCAACAATATGAAAAACTGTTTTTT. As protein: CASSQQYEKLFF.

The chain combines TRBV28 with TRBJ2-1, with 9 bases that match TRBD1. The V and J ends lost 9 bases and 8 bases, in that order; junction bases with no gene match: 11. Germline CDR1 is MDHEN and CDR2 is SYDVKM. This CDR3 contains 14 residues. The CDR3 DNA reads as TGTGCCAGTCCGGCGGGGACAGGGCTCGATGAGCAGTTCTTC. Its protein product is CASPAGTGLDEQFF.

About this clone itself: This sample includes further DNA sequences coding for the same CDR3. The chain joins TRBV15 to TRBJ2-7, with TRBD1 matching 9 bases. Germline CDR1 reads LNHNV; CDR2 reads YYDKDF (reference sequence). The CDR3 sequence is 13 residues long. The junction had 1 base not matched to a gene; V was cut back by 1 base and J by 6 bases. The CDR3 DNA follows: TGTGCCACCAGCAGAGGGACAGGGGCCGAGCAGTACTTC. As protein: CATSRGTGAEQYF. The complete variable domain, with remaining parts taken from reference TRBV15 and TRBJ2-7, reads DAMVIQNPRYQVTQFGKPVTLSCSQTLNHNVMYWYQQKSSQAPKLLFHYYDKDFNNEADTPDNFQSRRPNTSFCFLDIRSPGLGDTAMYLCATSRGTGAEQYFGPGTRLTVT.

This sequence joins TRBV7-6 and TRBJ2-7; D gene uncertain. V lost 4 bases, J lost 6 bases, and 19 bases lay in between. CDR3 size: 15 residues. Germline V gene lookup returns CDR1 SGHVS and CDR2 FNYEAQ. The CDR3 DNA sequence: TGTGCCAGCAGCTCAATGGGCACCCCGAACGGCGAGCAGTACTTC. This sequence encodes CASSSMGTPNGEQYF.